Below, 12 T cell receptor beta chains from the same sample are listed, as sequenced in a study of shared clonotypes between healthy human individuals. Method: immunoSEQ multiplex PCR; TCRdb's copy keeps in-frame clones and lacks some. The sample contains 2 million to 2.5 million clones, approximately 93% of which appear only once. The sample taken for sequencing was naive CD4+ T cells from PBMCs. Regarding subset: CD45RA+ positively selected. The receptors shown here come from a man younger than 30 in good health. Some clones in this sample may be carry-over from other donors' samples.

This chain uses TRBV5-5 with TRBJ2-1; D not resolved. V lost 2 bases and J lost 3, with 15 bases in between. This CDR3 is built from 16 residues. The germline CDR1 and CDR2 sequences are SGHKS and YYEKEE (reference sequence). CDR3 loop: CASSFQSQPGYNEQFF. The CDR3 region has the DNA TGTGCCAGCAGCTTCCAGAGCCAGCCTGGCTACAATGAGCAGTTCTTC.

The chain combines TRBV12-5 with TRBJ2-5, with D tentatively TRBD1 (6 bases). The germline V gene encodes CDR1 LGHNT and CDR2 FRNRAP. Trimming removed 1 base from V and 3 bases from J, with 9 bases in between. This CDR3 comprises 14 residues. The chain's CDR3 is CASGLAGQKETQYF. CDR3 sequence (DNA): TGTGCTAGTGGTTTGGCGGGACAAAAAGAGACCCAGTACTTC.

The chain is built from TRBV9 and TRBJ2-7, with 9 bases fitting TRBD1. The length of the CDR3 is 15 residues. Per germline, CDR1 SGDLS and CDR2 YYNGEE. The V gene end was trimmed by 4 bases and the J gene end by 6 bases; junction bases not matched to a gene: 11. The CDR3 DNA sequence: TGTGCCAGCAGCCGAGGGGGACAGGGAGGTGTCGAGCAGTACTTC. As protein: CASSRGGQGGVEQYF.

The J gene is TRBJ2-1, the V gene TRBV5-1; tentatively, D is TRBD1 or TRBD2 (5 bases each). The CDR3 covers 14 residues. CDR1 and CDR2 from the germline V gene are SGHRS and YFSETQ. V was shortened by 4 bases and J by 8 bases, with 16 bases between the two germline ends. The CDR3 spells CASSPGRVRDEQFF. In DNA form, the CDR3 reads TGCGCCAGCAGCCCGGGACGGGTCAGGGATGAGCAGTTCTTC.

V is TRBV25-1 and J is TRBJ1-5, with D hard to call. Germline CDR1 is MGHDK and CDR2 is SYGVNS. CDR3 length: 14 residues. V was pared by 6 bases and J by 8 bases, with 17 bases between. The CDR3 spells CASSEGSLMKPQHF. The CDR3, as DNA: TGTGCCAGCAGCGAGGGATCTCTCATGAAGCCCCAGCATTTT.

The chain has TRBV2 and TRBJ1-6, with a weak D call TRBD1 (5 bases). From germline, CDR1 is SNHLY and CDR2 FYNNEI. There are 14 residues in the CDR3. The V gene lost 6 bases and the J gene lost 7 bases, with 13 bases spanning the gap. DNA for the CDR3: TGTGCCAGCAGATTGACAGTACTCAATTCACCCCTCCACTTT. It is translated as CASRLTVLNSPLHF.

The V gene is TRBV6-5, the J gene TRBJ1-1; no clear D. Germline CDR1 MNHEY, CDR2 SVGAGI. The V end was cut by 1 base, the J end by 1 base, with 4 bases between. This CDR3 has 13 amino acids. CDR3: CASSYWSNTEAFF. CDR3 nucleotide sequence: TGTGCCAGCAGTTACTGGTCGAACACTGAAGCTTTCTTT.

This clone was detected only once. The gene calls are TRBV5-1 and TRBJ1-5, with D uncertain. The CDR3 is 13 residues long. Germline lookup yields CDR1 SGHRS and CDR2 YFSETQ. The V end lost 3 bases, the J end lost 6 bases, and 10 bases lay between the germline ends. The CDR3: CASSSDGSQPQHF. CDR3 DNA: TGCGCCAGCAGCTCGGACGGGAGTCAGCCCCAGCATTTT.

The genes are TRBV6-4 and TRBJ2-1; possible D gene TRBD2, 6 bases. Looked up from germline, CDR1 is MRHNA and CDR2 is SNTAGT. V was shortened by 4 bases and J by 1 base, with 11 bases between the two germline ends. The CDR3 extends over 15 amino acids. The CDR3 region is CASSGTLASYNEQFF. CDR3 DNA sequence: TGTGCCAGCAGTGGGACACTAGCTTCCTACAATGAGCAGTTCTTC.

This chain connects TRBV6-5 to TRBJ2-7; 8 bases fit TRBD2. The CDR3 covers 15 residues. Per germline, CDR1 MNHEY and CDR2 SVGAGI. With 2 bases clipped from V and 5 bases from J, the junction kept 8 bases outside the gene matches. The CDR3 is CASSYGASGGDEQYF. DNA of the CDR3: TGTGCCAGCAGTTACGGTGCGTCCGGGGGGGACGAGCAGTACTTC.

On this clone: The sample contains more than one DNA sequence encoding this CDR3. The CDR3 loop is CASSVGSSGNEQFF. CDR3 nucleotide sequence: TGTGCCAGCAGCGTAGGAAGTAGCGGCAATGAGCAGTTCTTC. The rearrangement uses TRBV9 and TRBJ2-1; perhaps TRBD2 as D (6 bases). V lost 0 bases and J lost 6, with 10 bases in between. Germline-derived CDR1 and CDR2 are SGDLS and YYNGEE. The CDR3 sequence is 14 residues long. Looking up the rest from reference TRBV9 and TRBJ2-1 gives the full variable domain: DSGVTQTPKHLITATGQRVTLRCSPRSGDLSVYWYQQSLDQGLQFLIQYYNGEERAKGNILERFSAQQFPDLHSELNLSSLELGDSALYFCASSVGSSGNEQFFGPGTRLTVL.

V usage is TRBV6-5 and J usage is TRBJ1-5; D uncertain. The V gene's germline CDR1 is MNHEY and CDR2 SVGAGI. There are 13 residues in the CDR3. V was cut by 6 bases and J by 4 bases, with 10 bases left in between. The chain's CDR3 is CASRGGVNQPQHF. The DNA of the CDR3 is TGTGCCAGCAGGGGCGGGGTGAATCAGCCCCAGCATTTT.